The 21 T cell receptor beta chains presented below share a single source sample, sequenced in a study of T cell responses to AZD1222 COVID-19 vaccine. The protocol was immunoSEQ multiplex PCR, while the TCRdb copy is restricted to in-frame clones and leaves out a portion. Among about 200,000 clones listed, about 93% were seen once. This specimen was peripheral blood, taken on day 0 of MenACWY control vaccination. The receptors here all came from an adult in good health.

The chain has TRBV30 and TRBJ1-1; weak D call: TRBD1 (5 bases). V lost 0 bases and J 10 bases, leaving 15 bases between the germline ends. The CDR3 consists of 13 residues. Germline CDR1 is GTSNPN and CDR2 is SVGIG (reference sequence). Here the CDR3 reads CAWSVYEGTGAFF. The CDR3 nucleotides are TGTGCCTGGAGTGTATACGAAGGGACGGGAGCTTTCTTT.

In the case of this clone: The same CDR3 is also encoded by other DNA sequences in this sample. This chain joins TRBV30 and TRBJ1-1; D call uncertain. CDR1 is GTSNPN and CDR2 is SVGIG in the germline V gene (reference sequence). Trimming removed 3 bases from V and 2 bases from J, with 1 base in between. This CDR3 spans 10 amino acids. The CDR3 nucleotides read TGTGCCTGGAGCAACACTGAAGCTTTCTTT. This codes for CAWSNTEAFF.

This chain uses TRBV7-9 with TRBJ1-4; 12 positions match TRBD1. The V and J ends lost 4 bases and 2 bases, in that order; junction bases with no gene match: 2. The CDR3 sequence is 16 residues long. Germline CDR1 reads SEHNR; CDR2 reads FQNEAQ (reference sequence). CDR3 protein: CASSSGQGATNEKLFF. The CDR3 region has the DNA TGTGCCAGCAGCTCGGGACAGGGGGCGACTAATGAAAAACTGTTTTTT.

In this sample, this clone turned up a few times. V and J are TRBV6-5 and TRBJ1-1; TRBD1 matches 7 bases. CDR1 is MNHEY, CDR2 SVGAGI, per germline. This CDR3 spans 16 amino acids. With 1 base clipped from V and 3 bases from J, the junction kept 8 bases outside the gene matches. CDR3 coding DNA: TGTGCCAGCAGTTACTTAAGCGGGACAGCTTACACTGAAGCTTTCTTT. Protein: CASSYLSGTAYTEAFF.

V gene TRBV7-3 combines with J gene TRBJ2-7, with 10 bases that match TRBD2. CDR3 length: 14 residues. With 5 bases clipped from V and 6 bases from J, the junction kept 7 bases outside the gene matches. Germline V gene sequence: CDR1 SGHTA, CDR2 FQGTGA. CDR3 in amino acids: CASSPAGGTGEQYF. The CDR3 DNA reads TGTGCCAGCAGCCCAGCGGGGGGGACGGGCGAGCAGTACTTC. Filled out from reference TRBV7-3 and TRBJ2-7, the complete variable domain reads GAGVSQTPSNKVTEKGKYVELRCDPISGHTALYWYRQSLGQGPEFLIYFQGTGAADDSGLPNDRFFAVRPEGSVSTLKIQRTERGDSAVYLCASSPAGGTGEQYFGPGTRLTVT.

This chain uses TRBV25-1 with TRBJ1-2; 8 bases match TRBD1. The length of the CDR3 is 15 residues. Germline lookup yields CDR1 MGHDK and CDR2 SYGVNS. Trimming cost V 4 bases and J 4 bases; bases outside gene matches: 8. The CDR3 sequence: CASSGQGWGGYGYTF. CDR3 bases: TGTGCCAGCAGTGGACAGGGGTGGGGGGGCTATGGCTACACCTTC.

The chain recombines TRBV12-5 with TRBJ2-1; 7 bases align to TRBD1. Germline CDR1 and CDR2: LGHNT and FRNRAP. The V gene end was trimmed by 4 bases and the J gene end by 6 bases; junction bases not matched to a gene: 9. The CDR3 is made up of 15 amino acids. The CDR3 DNA sequence: TGTGCTAGTGGTTCGACCGAGGGGGCAGGCAATGAGCAGTTCTTC. It is translated as CASGSTEGAGNEQFF.

This clone was detected only a few times. This chain uses TRBV15 with TRBJ1-1; 7 bases map to TRBD1. This CDR3 has 13 amino acids. Germline loops: CDR1 LNHNV, CDR2 YYDKDF (reference sequence). V dropped 5 bases and J dropped 3; count of bases not matched to a gene: 3. The CDR3 DNA is TGTGCCACCAGCCGACAGGGTGACACTGAAGCTTTCTTT. Residues: CATSRQGDTEAFF. Full variable domain (outside the CDR3, taken from reference TRBV15 and TRBJ1-1): DAMVIQNPRYQVTQFGKPVTLSCSQTLNHNVMYWYQQKSSQAPKLLFHYYDKDFNNEADTPDNFQSRRPNTSFCFLDIRSPGLGDTAMYLCATSRQGDTEAFFGQGTRLTVV.

Only one count was recorded for this clone. This sequence joins TRBV7-9 and TRBJ1-1; 8 bases match TRBD1. CDR3 length: 15 residues. CDR1 and CDR2 (germline): SEHNR, FQNEAQ (reference sequence). J was trimmed by 6 bases and V by 1 base; bases with no gene match: 7. CDR3 sequence: CASSLVTGEGAEAFF. The CDR3 DNA reads TGTGCCAGCAGCTTAGTGACAGGGGAGGGCGCTGAAGCTTTCTTT.

V and J are TRBV7-8 and TRBJ1-1, with TRBD1 matching over 7 bases. In germline, CDR1 is SGHVS, CDR2 FQNEAQ. This CDR3 is built from 14 residues. J lost 0 bases, V lost 6 bases, and 4 bases had no gene match. CDR3 in DNA: TGTGCCAGCAGTACGACAGGGATGAACACTGAAGCTTTCTTT. It yields the protein CASSTTGMNTEAFF.

This clone has more than one count but fewer than ten. This chain uses TRBV27 with TRBJ1-2, with TRBD1 identical over 7 bases. After removal of 5 bases from V and 2 bases from J, the junction contained 2 bases not matched to a gene. This CDR3 is 13 amino acids long. Germline V gives CDR1 MNHEY, CDR2 SMNVEV (reference sequence). CDR3 sequence reads: CASSPRGNYGYTF. The CDR3 nucleotides read TGTGCCAGCAGTCCCAGGGGGAACTATGGCTACACCTTC.

This sequence joins TRBV7-2 and TRBJ2-7, with D perhaps TRBD2 (6 bases). This CDR3 has 14 residues. Germline-derived CDR1 and CDR2 are SGHTA and FQGNSA. The V and J ends lost 0 bases and 2 bases respectively, with 8 bases between them. The CDR3 loop reads CASSLAGGPYEQYF. CDR3 nucleotide sequence: TGTGCCAGCAGCTTAGCGGGGGGTCCCTACGAGCAGTACTTC.

CDR3 in DNA: TGCGCCAGCAGCTTGTACCAACAGGGGACCGGTGGCTACACCTTC. It yields the protein CASSLYQQGTGGYTF. This chain connects TRBV5-1 to TRBJ1-2, with TRBD1 matching 7 bases. The CDR3 has 15 amino acids. V was pared by 1 base and J by 7 bases, with 10 bases of the junction left unmatched. From germline, CDR1 is SGHRS and CDR2 YFSETQ.

V is TRBV7-6 and J is TRBJ1-4; D uncertain. V lost 11 bases to trimming and J lost 2 bases, with 9 bases between them. Germline lookup yields CDR1 SGHVS and CDR2 FNYEAQ. This CDR3 is 12 amino acids long. CDR3 DNA sequence: TGTGCCGCGTGCCCCACTAATGAAAAACTGTTTTTT. Translated, it gives CAACPTNEKLFF.

The gene calls are TRBV4-3 and TRBJ1-1, with 7 bases identical to TRBD1. This CDR3 comprises 14 residues. The germline gives CDR1 LGHNA, CDR2 YSLEER. Germline trimming cut 1 base from V and 6 bases from J; bases unmatched to any gene: 5. CDR3 DNA sequence: TGCGCCAGCAGCCAAGCGGCCAGGGGGTCTGAAGCTTTCTTT. It specifies CASSQAARGSEAFF.

The chain recombines TRBV9 with TRBJ2-5; D is perhaps TRBD2 (6 bases). V was clipped by 0 bases and J by 3 bases, with 9 bases between them. Germline V gene data show CDR1 as SGDLS and CDR2 as YYNGEE. The CDR3 is 14 amino acids. The CDR3 protein is CASSVDTSKETQYF. The CDR3 region has the DNA TGTGCCAGCAGCGTAGACACTAGCAAAGAGACCCAGTACTTC.

This sequence joins TRBV5-1 and TRBJ2-5; possibly TRBD1 for D (6 bases). This CDR3 is built from 12 residues. Trimming stripped 5 bases from V and 5 bases from J, with 10 bases between. Per germline, CDR1 SGHRS and CDR2 YFSETQ. The CDR3 is CASRGAGETQYF. The CDR3 bases are TGCGCCAGCAGGGGGGCTGGGGAGACCCAGTACTTC.

This rearrangement joins TRBV28 to TRBJ2-7; D possibly corresponds to TRBD2 (6 bases). The CDR3 totals 12 residues. Germline assignment: CDR1 MDHEN and CDR2 SYDVKM. Deletions cut 8 bases from V and 2 bases from J, with 10 bases between. DNA for the CDR3: TGTGCCAGCCGAACGGGGGCCTACGAGCAGTACTTC. Translating it yields CASRTGAYEQYF.

The chain joins TRBV10-3 to TRBJ2-2; the D is unclear. The CDR3 has 13 residues. CDR1 ENHRY and CDR2 SYGVKD come from the germline V gene. V was cut by 7 bases and J by 1 base, with 7 bases left in between. CDR3 amino acids: CAINQGNTGELFF. The CDR3 nucleotides read TGTGCCATCAATCAAGGGAACACCGGGGAGCTGTTTTTT.

The chain uses TRBV7-3 and TRBJ2-7, with TRBD2 as a possible D gene (6 bases). V was clipped by 2 bases and J by 7 bases, with 15 bases between them. The CDR3 is 14 residues long. The germline V gene has CDR1 SGHTA and CDR2 FQGTGA. CDR3 in DNA: TGTGCCAGCAGCTTACCGGGGCCCGCGGGGGAGCAGTACTTC. It specifies CASSLPGPAGEQYF.

This chain uses TRBV12-5 with TRBJ2-5; D is unclear. Trimming took off 4 bases at V and 7 bases at J, with 16 bases between the two ends. This CDR3 comprises 14 residues. Germline V gene sequence: CDR1 LGHNT, CDR2 FRNRAP. CDR3: CASGSEVLGATQYF. In DNA, the CDR3 is TGTGCTAGTGGTTCAGAAGTGCTGGGCGCGACCCAGTACTTC. Full variable domain (missing parts from reference TRBV12-5 and TRBJ2-5): DARVTQTPRHKVTEMGQEVTMRCQPILGHNTVFWYRQTMMQGLELLAYFRNRAPLDDSGMPKDRFSAEMPDATLATLKIQPSEPRDSAVYFCASGSEVLGATQYFGPGTRLLVL.